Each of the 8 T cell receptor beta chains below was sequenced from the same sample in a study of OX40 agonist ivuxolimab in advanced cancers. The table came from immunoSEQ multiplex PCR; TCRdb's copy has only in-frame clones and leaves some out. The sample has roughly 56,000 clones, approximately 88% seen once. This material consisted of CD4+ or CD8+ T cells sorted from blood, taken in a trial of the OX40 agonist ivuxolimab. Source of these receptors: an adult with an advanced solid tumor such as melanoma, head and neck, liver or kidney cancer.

CDR3 in DNA: TGTGCCAGTAGTATCGGGATAGCGGGCGCGGGTACGCAGTATTTT. Translating it yields CASSIGIAGAGTQYF. The chain uses TRBV19 and TRBJ2-3; 7 positions match TRBD2. CDR1 is LNHDA, CDR2 SQIVND, per germline (reference sequence). With 3 bases clipped from V and 8 bases from J, the junction kept 11 bases outside the gene matches. The CDR3 is 15 residues long.

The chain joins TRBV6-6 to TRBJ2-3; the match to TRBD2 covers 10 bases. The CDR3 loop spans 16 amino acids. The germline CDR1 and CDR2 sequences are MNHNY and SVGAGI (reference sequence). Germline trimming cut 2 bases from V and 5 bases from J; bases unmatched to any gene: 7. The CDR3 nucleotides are TGTGCCAGCAGTTACACGAGCGGGAGGGTGAGAGATACGCAGTATTTT. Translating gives CASSYTSGRVRDTQYF.

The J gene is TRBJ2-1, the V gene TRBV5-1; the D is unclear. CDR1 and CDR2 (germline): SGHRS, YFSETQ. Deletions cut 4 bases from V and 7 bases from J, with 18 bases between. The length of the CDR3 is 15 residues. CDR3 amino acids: CASSNDPNGWNEQFF. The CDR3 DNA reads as TGCGCCAGCAGCAATGACCCGAACGGCTGGAATGAGCAGTTCTTC.

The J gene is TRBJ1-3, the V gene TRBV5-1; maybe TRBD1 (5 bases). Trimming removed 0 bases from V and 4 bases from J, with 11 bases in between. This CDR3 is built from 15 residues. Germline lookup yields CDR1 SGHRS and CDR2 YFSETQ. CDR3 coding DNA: TGCGCCAGCAGCTTGGCCCAGGGCGCCGGAAACACCATATATTTT. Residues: CASSLAQGAGNTIYF.

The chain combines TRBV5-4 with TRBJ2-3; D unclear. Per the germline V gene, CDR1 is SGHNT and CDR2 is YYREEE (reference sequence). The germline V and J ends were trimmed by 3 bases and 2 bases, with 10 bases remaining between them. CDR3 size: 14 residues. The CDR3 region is CASSYAGLTDTQYF. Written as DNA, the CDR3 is TGTGCCAGCAGCTACGCAGGTCTCACAGATACGCAGTATTTT.

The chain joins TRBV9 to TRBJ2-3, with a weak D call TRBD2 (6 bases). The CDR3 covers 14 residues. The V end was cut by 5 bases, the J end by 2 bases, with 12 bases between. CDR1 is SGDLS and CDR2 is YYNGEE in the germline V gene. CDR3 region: CASSFGSNTDTQYF. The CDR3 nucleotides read TGTGCCAGCAGTTTCGGGAGTAACACAGATACGCAGTATTTT.

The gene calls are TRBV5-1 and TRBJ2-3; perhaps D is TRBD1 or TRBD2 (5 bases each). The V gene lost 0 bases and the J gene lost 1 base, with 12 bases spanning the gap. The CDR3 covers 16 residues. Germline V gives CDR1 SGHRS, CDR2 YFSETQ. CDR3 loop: CASSLDGGLGTDTQYF. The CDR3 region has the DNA TGCGCCAGCAGCTTGGATGGGGGTCTTGGCACAGATACGCAGTATTTT.

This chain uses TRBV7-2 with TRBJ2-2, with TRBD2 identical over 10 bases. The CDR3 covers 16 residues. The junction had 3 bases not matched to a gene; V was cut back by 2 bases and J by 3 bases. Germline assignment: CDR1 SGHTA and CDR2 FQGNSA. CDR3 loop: CASSLLTSGYTGELFF. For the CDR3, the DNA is TGTGCCAGCAGCTTATTGACTAGCGGGTACACCGGGGAGCTGTTTTTT.